Listed below are T cell receptor beta chains from one sample, sequenced in a study of T-cell reconstitution after alpha-beta-depleted transplantation in children. TCRdb re-derived calls from the PCR reads in MiXCR, one entry per CDR3 protein. The table records 580,000 or so distinct CDR3 sequences, under 25% of them present only once. The sequencing used PBMCs, mostly from graft donor cells, collected 360 days after TCRalphabeta/CD19-depleted stem cell transplant. Receptor source: a boy in the first two years of life who had a stem cell transplant for acute myeloid leukemia, so the T cells may come from the graft donor. The CDR3 runs from the conserved cysteine through the conserved F or W. The order of the fields is J gene, V gene, clone size, D gene, CDR3 DNA, CDR3 protein. The D gene is left open where the match is weak. Only part of the rows carry a size: once, few, many, or a class if the clone is expanded.

TRBJ1-5,TRBV6-5,-,TRBD1,TGTGCCAGCAGTTTAACAGGGGACAATCAGCCCCAGCATTTT,CASSLTGDNQPQHF
TRBJ2-1,TRBV7-9,few,-,TGTGCCAGCAGCTCGATCGTGGGGCGAAGAAATGAGCAGTTCTTC,CASSSIVGRRNEQFF
TRBJ2-1,TRBV6-2/TRBV6-3,few,TRBD2,TGTGCCAGCACCCTTAGCGGGGGGCCCTACAATGAGCAGTTCTTC,CASTLSGGPYNEQFF
TRBJ2-1,TRBV29-1,few,TRBD1,TGCAGCGTTGTAGCAGGAGGGGTTACAGGGGGATCCTACAATGAGCAGTTCTTC,CSVVAGGVTGGSYNEQFF
TRBJ1-5,TRBV6-1,-,-,TGTGCCAGCAGCCGCGCGCCAGATCAGCCCCAGCATTTT,CASSRAPDQPQHF
TRBJ2-5,TRBV5-4,few,-,TGTGCCAGCAGCTTGGGGTTGGGGGAGGTAGAGACCCAGTACTTC,CASSLGLGEVETQYF
TRBJ1-2,TRBV2,-,TRBD1,TGTGCCAGCACCTTACGACAGGGAGTAGAGTATGGCTACACCTTC,CASTLRQGVEYGYTF
TRBJ2-1,TRBV29-1,many,-,TGCAGCGTTGCCTCGGTGGGGAATGAGCAGTTCTTC,CSVASVGNEQFF
TRBJ1-4,TRBV5-5,few,-,TGTGCCAGCAGCTTCCGACAGAGTAATGAAAAACTGTTTTTT,CASSFRQSNEKLFF
TRBJ2-3,TRBV20-1,-,-,TGCAGTGCCAGCCCCAGCGGGCTCACAGATACGCAGTATTTT,CSASPSGLTDTQYF
TRBJ1-6,TRBV7-9,-,-,TGTGCCAGCAGCTTAGACCGACAGTCGCCCCTCCACTTT,CASSLDRQSPLHF
TRBJ1-6,TRBV12-3/TRBV12-4,few,-,TGTGCCAGCAGTCCAGAACCGCATTCACCCCTCCACTTT,CASSPEPHSPLHF
TRBJ2-5,TRBV20-1,many,-,TGCAGTGCTAGGGACGTAGGCCGAGACCAAGAGACCCAGTACTTC,CSARDVGRDQETQYF
TRBJ2-5,TRBV7-2,many,-,TGTGCCAGCAGTTCTAGGTGGGAGACCCAGTACTTC,CASSSRWETQYF
TRBJ1-1,TRBV7-9,few,-,TGTGCCAGCAGCCGCGAACAGAACACTGAAGCTTTCTTT,CASSREQNTEAFF
TRBJ2-7,TRBV6-5,many,-,TGTGCCAGCAGTTACGATCCTTACTACGAGCAGTACTTC,CASSYDPYYEQYF
TRBJ1-1,TRBV20-1,-,-,TGCAGTGCTAGACCGGGCCCGAACACTGAAGCTTTCTTT,CSARPGPNTEAFF
TRBJ2-3,TRBV25-1,-,TRBD1,TGTGCCAGCAGTCCAAACTTTATAAAAACAGGGGCTGATACGCAGTATTTT,CASSPNFIKTGADTQYF
TRBJ2-3,TRBV6-2/TRBV6-3,many,TRBD1,TGTGCCAGCAGAAGGGGGCGGACAGATACGCAGTATTTT,CASRRGRTDTQYF
TRBJ2-3,TRBV12-3/TRBV12-4,many,TRBD2,TGTGCCAGCAACCAGGGACTAGCGGGGAGAAATACGCAGTATTTT,CASNQGLAGRNTQYF
TRBJ2-5,TRBV28,-,-,TGTGCCAGCAGCCCCCAAACGGGGATCCAAGAGACCCAGTACTTC,CASSPQTGIQETQYF
TRBJ2-7,TRBV4-3,many,TRBD2,TGCGCCAGCAGCCAAAATTTACTAGCGGGGTACGAGCAGTACTTC,CASSQNLLAGYEQYF
TRBJ2-2,TRBV6-1,once,-,TGTGCCAGCACCCTAGATGGGGGAAATATTCCCGGGGAGCTGTTTTTT,CASTLDGGNIPGELFF
TRBJ1-1,TRBV6-2/TRBV6-3,few,-,TGTGCCAGCGGCGTCGGTTTTTTTGGCACTGAAGCTTTCTTT,CASGVGFFGTEAFF
TRBJ2-3,TRBV7-2,-,-,TGTGCCAGCAGCTCCCAATCAGCGGATACGCAGTATTTT,CASSSQSADTQYF
TRBJ2-1,TRBV12-3/TRBV12-4,many,-,TGTGCCAGCAGGGCCCTCGTCCCTTACAATGAGCAGTTCTTC,CASRALVPYNEQFF
TRBJ2-5,TRBV29-1,-,-,TGCAGCGTTGTCCTGTCCACTCACATCGAGACCCAGTACTTC,CSVVLSTHIETQYF
TRBJ2-1,TRBV6-2/TRBV6-3,-,-,TGTGCCAGCAGGCGGGGGCCAAATATCTATGAGCAGTTCTTC,CASRRGPNIYEQFF
TRBJ2-2,TRBV6-1,few,TRBD1,TGTGCCAGCCCGGGACAGTGGAACACCGGGGAGCTGTTTTTT,CASPGQWNTGELFF
TRBJ2-3,TRBV20-1,few,-,TGCAGTGGGATTTCATGGGGGGCAACAGATACGCAGTATTTT,CSGISWGATDTQYF
TRBJ1-1,TRBV20-1,-,-,TGCAGTGCTAGAGCAGGGGCTACGAACACTGAAGCTTTCTTT,CSARAGATNTEAFF
TRBJ2-7,TRBV25-1,-,TRBD2,TGTGCCAGCAGTCGAGCGGGGGGACACGAGCAGTACTTC,CASSRAGGHEQYF
TRBJ2-3,TRBV5-1,few,TRBD2,TGCGCCAGCAGCTTGGCCGGGAGGGGAAGTACAGATACGCAGTATTTT,CASSLAGRGSTDTQYF
TRBJ2-2,TRBV12-3/TRBV12-4,-,-,TGTGCCAGCAGCCACGGGGGGGAGCTGTTTTTT,CASSHGGELFF
TRBJ2-1,TRBV7-9,-,TRBD1,TGTGCCAGCAGGTCCGGGACAGGGATTTCATATGAGCAGTTCTTC,CASRSGTGISYEQFF
TRBJ2-3,TRBV7-8,many,-,TGTGCCAGCAGCTTCCCTCGCGAAAGTTCTAGCACAGATACGCAGTATTTT,CASSFPRESSSTDTQYF
TRBJ1-1,TRBV6-1,few,TRBD1,TGTGCCAGCACCCAAAACAGGGGAACTGAAGCTTTCTTT,CASTQNRGTEAFF
TRBJ2-1,TRBV6-1,-,TRBD1,TGTGCCAGCAGTCGTACAGGGGGAAATGAGCAGTTCTTC,CASSRTGGNEQFF
TRBJ2-2,TRBV20-1,-,-,TGCAGTGCTAGAAGTCTAGTGTGGAACACCGGGGAGCTGTTTTTT,CSARSLVWNTGELFF
TRBJ1-5,TRBV5-1,few,-,TGCGCCAGCAGCGTCTCCGGGACGTCGGCCGATCAGCCCCAGCATTTT,CASSVSGTSADQPQHF
TRBJ2-5,TRBV6-5,few,-,TGTGCCAGCAGTTATTCGAACCAAGAGACCCAGTACTTC,CASSYSNQETQYF
TRBJ2-2,TRBV29-1,many,-,TGCAGCGTAGGGGCGACCGGGGAGCTGTTTTTT,CSVGATGELFF
TRBJ1-2,TRBV20-1,many,-,TGCAGTGCTAGAGCGGGGTCCTTAGCTAACTATGGCTACACCTTC,CSARAGSLANYGYTF
TRBJ1-4,TRBV5-6,-,-,TGTGCCAGCAGCCTTGGGCCGTTCGAAAAACTGTTTTTT,CASSLGPFEKLFF